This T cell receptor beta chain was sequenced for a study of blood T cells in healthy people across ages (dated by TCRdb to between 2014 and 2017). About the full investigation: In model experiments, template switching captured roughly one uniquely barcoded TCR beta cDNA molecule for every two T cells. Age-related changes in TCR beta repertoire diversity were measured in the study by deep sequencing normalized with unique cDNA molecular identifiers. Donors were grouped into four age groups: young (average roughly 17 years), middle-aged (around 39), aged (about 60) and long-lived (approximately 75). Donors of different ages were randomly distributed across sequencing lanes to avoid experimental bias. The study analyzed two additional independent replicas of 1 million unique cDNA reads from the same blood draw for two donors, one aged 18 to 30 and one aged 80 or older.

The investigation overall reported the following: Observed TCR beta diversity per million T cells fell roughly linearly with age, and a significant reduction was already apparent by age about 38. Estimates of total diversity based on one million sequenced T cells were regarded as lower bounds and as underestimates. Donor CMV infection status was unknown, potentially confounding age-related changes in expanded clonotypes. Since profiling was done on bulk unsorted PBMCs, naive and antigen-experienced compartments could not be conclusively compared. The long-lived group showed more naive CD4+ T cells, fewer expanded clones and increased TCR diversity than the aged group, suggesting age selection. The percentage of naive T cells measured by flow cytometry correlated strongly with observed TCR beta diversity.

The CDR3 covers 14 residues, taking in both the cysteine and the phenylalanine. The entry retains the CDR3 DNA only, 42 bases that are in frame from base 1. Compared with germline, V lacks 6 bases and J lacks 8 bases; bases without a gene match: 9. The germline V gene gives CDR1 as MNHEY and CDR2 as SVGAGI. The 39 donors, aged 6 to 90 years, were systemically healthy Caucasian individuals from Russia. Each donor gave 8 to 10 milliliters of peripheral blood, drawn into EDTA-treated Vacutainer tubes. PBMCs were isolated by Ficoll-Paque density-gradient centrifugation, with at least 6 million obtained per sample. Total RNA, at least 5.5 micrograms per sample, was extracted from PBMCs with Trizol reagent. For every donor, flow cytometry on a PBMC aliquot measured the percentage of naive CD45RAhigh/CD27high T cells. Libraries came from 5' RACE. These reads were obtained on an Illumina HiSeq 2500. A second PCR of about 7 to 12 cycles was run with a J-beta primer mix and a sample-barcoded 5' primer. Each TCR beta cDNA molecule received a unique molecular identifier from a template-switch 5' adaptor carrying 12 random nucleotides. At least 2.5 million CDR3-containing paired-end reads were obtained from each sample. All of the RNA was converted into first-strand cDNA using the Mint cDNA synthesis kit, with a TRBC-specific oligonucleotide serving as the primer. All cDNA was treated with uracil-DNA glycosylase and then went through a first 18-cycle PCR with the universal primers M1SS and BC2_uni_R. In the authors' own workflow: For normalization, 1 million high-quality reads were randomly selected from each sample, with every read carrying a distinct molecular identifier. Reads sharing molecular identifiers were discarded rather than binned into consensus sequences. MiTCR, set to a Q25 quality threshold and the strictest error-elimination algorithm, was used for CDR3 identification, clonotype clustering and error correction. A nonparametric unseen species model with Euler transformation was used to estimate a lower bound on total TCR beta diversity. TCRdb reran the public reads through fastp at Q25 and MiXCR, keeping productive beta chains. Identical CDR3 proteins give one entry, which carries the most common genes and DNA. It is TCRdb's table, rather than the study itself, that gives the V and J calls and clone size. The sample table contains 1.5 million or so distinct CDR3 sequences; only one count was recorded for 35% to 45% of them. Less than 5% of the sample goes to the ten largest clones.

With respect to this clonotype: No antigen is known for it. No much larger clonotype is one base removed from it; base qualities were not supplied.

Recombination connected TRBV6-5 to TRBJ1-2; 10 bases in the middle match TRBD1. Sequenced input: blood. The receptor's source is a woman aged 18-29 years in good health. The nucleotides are TGTGCCAGCAGAAGGGACAGGGGTTTTAGCGGCTACACCTTC. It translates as CASRRDRGFSGYTF.